This T cell receptor (beta chain) was captured by sequencing in a study of identical twins' blood T cells. Study findings and constraints: Shared CDR3 clonotype counts tracked mainly the product of cloneset sizes.

The three twin pairs were reared together, likely meeting the same infections. V lost 4 bases, J lost 6 bases, and 4 bases stayed unmatched. Germline CDR1 is SGHNT and CDR2 is YENEEA. The CDR3 runs 14 residues. Original methodology: Each library had roughly 2 to 4 million CDR3 reads and about 85,000 to nearly 500,000 clonotypes. A single record per CDR3 protein comes from TCRdb applying MiXCR to the 5' RACE reads. TCRdb, not the original authors, processed these V and J calls. The table shows 300,000 to 400,000 distinct CDR3 sequences, with about 28% occurring only once. This clonotype was found a few times. Its antigen is not known.

This receptor was taken from a woman aged 18-50 years in good health. Source material: PBMCs. The chain couples TRBV11-3 to TRBJ1-1; 11 nucleotides align to TRBD1. This CDR3 reads CASSSRDRGAEAFF. The CDR3 bases are TGTGCCAGCAGCTCCAGGGACAGGGGGGCTGAAGCTTTCTTT.